This T cell receptor beta chain was retrieved from a study of T cell repertoires in cytomegalovirus infection. At the level of the study: Through public TCR beta signatures, both CMV infection and matching HLA type were indicated. Study-level points and caveats: Dominating the ex vivo response were HLA-C-restricted CMV-specific TCR beta clonotypes. Cumulative public TCR beta family frequency identified CMV carriers with the relevant HLA.

The trim removed 5 bases at V and 2 bases at J, leaving 2 bases unmatched. CDR3 length: 16 residues. Germline assignment: CDR1 SGHVS and CDR2 FNYEAQ. Comment on this clonotype: Its antigen is unidentified.

Via MiXCR, TCRdb re-called the reads, giving one row per CDR3 protein. This table has roughly 150,000 distinct CDR3 sequences, 30% to 40% appearing once. Sequencing used CD8+ T cells from cultured PBMCs, obtained from culture after CMV antigen stimulation. This receptor was taken from a human donor in good health (CMV status not recorded). Some clones in this sample may be carry-over from other donors' samples. This chain connects TRBV7-6 to TRBJ2-1, with 14 bases fitting TRBD2. The CDR3 sequence is CASSPGLAGAYNEQFF. CDR3 sequence (DNA): TGTGCCAGCAGCCCGGGACTAGCGGGAGCCTACAATGAGCAGTTCTTC.